This T cell receptor beta chain was sequenced for a study of neurological immune-mediated disorders. A 10-nucleotide random UMI tagged transcripts in template-switch 5'RACE cDNA synthesis. TCRdb recomputed calls from the 5' RACE reads with MiXCR, one row per CDR3 protein. The sample records about 71,000 distinct CDR3 sequences, almost 3.5% being singletons. Study-wide findings and caveats: The most TCR clonal expansion was seen in HTLV-1-associated myelopathy, and the least was seen in multiple sclerosis, which fell below healthy controls. Subjects shared no identical expanded-clone CDR3 amino acid sequences, suggesting private TCR-beta repertoires in all groups. Among 34 multiple sclerosis patients, phylogenetic grouping put the repertoires of 18 into a single related-CDR3 cluster, a possible signature.

V was pared by 2 bases and J by 2 bases, with 4 bases of the junction left unmatched. The germline V gene encodes CDR1 LGHNT and CDR2 FRNRAP. The CDR3 runs to 15 residues. As concerns this clonotype: What it recognizes is unknown.

Sequencing input: PBMCs. The rearrangement links TRBV12-5 to TRBJ2-7; the match to TRBD2 covers 9 bases. The TCR originated in a middle-aged man with multiple sclerosis. The CDR3 coding sequence is TGTGCTAGTGGTTTGCCTAGCGGGGCAGCCTACGAGCAGTACTTC. It yields the protein CASGLPSGAAYEQYF.